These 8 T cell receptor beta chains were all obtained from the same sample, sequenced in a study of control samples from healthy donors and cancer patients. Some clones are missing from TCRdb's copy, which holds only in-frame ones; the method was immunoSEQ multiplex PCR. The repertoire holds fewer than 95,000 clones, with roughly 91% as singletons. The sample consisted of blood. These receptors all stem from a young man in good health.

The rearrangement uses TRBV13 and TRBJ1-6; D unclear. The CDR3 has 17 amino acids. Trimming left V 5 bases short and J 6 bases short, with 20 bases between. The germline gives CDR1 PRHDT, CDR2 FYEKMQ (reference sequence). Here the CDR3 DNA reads TGTGCCAGCAGCCTATTGAAGGGTGGAGACTTTAATTCACCCCTCCACTTT. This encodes CASSLLKGGDFNSPLHF.

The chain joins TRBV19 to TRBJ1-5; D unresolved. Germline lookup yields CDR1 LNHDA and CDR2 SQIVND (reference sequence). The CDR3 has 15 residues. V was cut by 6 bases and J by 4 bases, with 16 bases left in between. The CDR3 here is CASRPHRVQNQPQHF. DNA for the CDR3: TGTGCCAGTAGGCCTCACCGGGTCCAAAATCAGCCCCAGCATTTT.

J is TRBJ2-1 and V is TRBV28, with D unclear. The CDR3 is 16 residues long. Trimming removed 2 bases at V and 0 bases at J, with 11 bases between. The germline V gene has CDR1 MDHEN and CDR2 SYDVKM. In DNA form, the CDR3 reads TGTGCCAGCAGTTTAGGCGGCCTCAACTCCTACAATGAGCAGTTCTTC. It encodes CASSLGGLNSYNEQFF.

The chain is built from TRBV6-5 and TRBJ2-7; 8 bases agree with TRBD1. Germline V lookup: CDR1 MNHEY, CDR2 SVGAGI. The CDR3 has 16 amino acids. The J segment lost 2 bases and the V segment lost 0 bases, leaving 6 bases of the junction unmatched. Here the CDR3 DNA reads TGTGCCAGCAGTTACTCGGGGGGACAGGCGGCCTACGAGCAGTACTTC. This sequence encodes CASSYSGGQAAYEQYF.

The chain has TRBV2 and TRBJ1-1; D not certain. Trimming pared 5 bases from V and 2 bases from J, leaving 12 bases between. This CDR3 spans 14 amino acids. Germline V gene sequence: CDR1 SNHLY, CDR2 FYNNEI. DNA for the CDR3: TGTGCCAGCAGTAGGGATCTGGGTAACACTGAAGCTTTCTTT. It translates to CASSRDLGNTEAFF.

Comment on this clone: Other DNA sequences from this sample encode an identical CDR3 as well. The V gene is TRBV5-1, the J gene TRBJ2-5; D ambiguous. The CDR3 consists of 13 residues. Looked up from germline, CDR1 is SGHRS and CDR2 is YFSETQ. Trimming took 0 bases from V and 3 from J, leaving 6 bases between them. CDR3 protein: CASSLGREETQYF. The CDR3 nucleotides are TGCGCCAGCAGCTTGGGAAGAGAAGAGACCCAGTACTTC.

The CDR3, as DNA: TGTGCCAGCAGCCGACAGGGTCCCGGCCTGTTCTTC. It is translated as CASSRQGPGLFF. The chain recombines TRBV7-2 with TRBJ2-1; 7 positions match TRBD1. Unmatched junction bases numbered 10, after V lost 5 bases and J lost 15 bases. The germline CDR1 and CDR2 sequences are SGHTA and FQGNSA. The CDR3 covers 12 residues.

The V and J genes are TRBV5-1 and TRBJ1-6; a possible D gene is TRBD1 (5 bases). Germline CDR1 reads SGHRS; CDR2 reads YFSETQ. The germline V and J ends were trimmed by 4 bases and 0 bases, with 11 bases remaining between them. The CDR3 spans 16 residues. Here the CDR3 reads CASSRGDSSYNSPLHF. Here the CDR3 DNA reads TGCGCCAGCAGCAGAGGGGATAGCTCCTATAATTCACCCCTCCACTTT.